A selection of T cell receptor beta chains follows, all from one sample in a study of vaccination and CD4 T cells after COVID-19. TCRdb reanalysed the PCR reads using MiXCR and keeps one entry per CDR3 protein. Here the sample spans about 3,500 distinct CDR3 sequences, 30% to 40% being singletons. Antigen specificity for these receptors is unknown. Material: CD4+ T cells from blood, cultured in vitro. These receptor sequences come from a human donor who had recovered from COVID-19. Each CDR3 is given with its conserved first and last residue. The D gene is left open where the match is weak. Some rows mark clone size as missing; the rest say once, few, many or name a class of expanded clone.

medium-sized	TRBV4-1	TRBJ1-5	.	CASSQEREQGNQPQHF	TGCGCCAGCAGCCAAGAAAGAGAACAGGGAAATCAGCCCCAGCATTTT
few	TRBV6-1	TRBJ1-5	.	CASSPASNQPQHF	TGTGCCAGCAGTCCCGCTAGCAATCAGCCCCAGCATTTT
.	TRBV7-9	TRBJ1-4	TRBD1	CASSPDRGRGEKLFF	TGTGCCAGCAGCCCAGACAGGGGCCGGGGAGAAAAACTGTTTTTT
few	TRBV9	TRBJ2-7	.	CASSVGGGRGPKGEQYF	TGTGCCAGCAGCGTAGGCGGTGGGCGGGGGCCGAAGGGCGAGCAGTACTTC
.	TRBV10-2	TRBJ2-2	.	CASRYTGASGGELFF	TGCGCCAGTCGATACACCGGGGCCTCCGGCGGGGAGCTGTTTTTT
.	TRBV2	TRBJ2-5	TRBD2	CASSGAGGKTQYF	TGTGCCAGCAGTGGGGCGGGGGGGAAGACCCAGTACTTC
.	TRBV30	TRBJ1-2	.	CAWLHGRGIYGYTF	TGTGCCTGGCTCCACGGACGGGGAATTTATGGCTACACCTTC
.	TRBV6-5	TRBJ2-5	TRBD2	CASSLLAGGPQETQYF	TGTGCCAGCAGTTTACTAGCGGGGGGACCCCAAGAGACCCAGTACTTC
few	TRBV20-1	TRBJ1-6	.	CSARDLDSPLHF	TGCAGTGCTAGAGATTTGGATTCACCCCTCCACTTT
.	TRBV19	TRBJ2-1	TRBD2	CASRAASGGHYNEQFF	TGTGCCAGTAGGGCCGCTAGCGGGGGGCACTACAATGAGCAGTTCTTC
.	TRBV9	TRBJ1-3	TRBD1	CASSSQGITGNTIYF	TGTGCCAGCAGCTCACAGGGGATAACTGGAAACACCATATATTTT
.	TRBV6-1	TRBJ1-5	TRBD1	CASGPGQGSNQPQHF	TGTGCCAGCGGGCCGGGACAGGGTAGCAATCAGCCCCAGCATTTT
few	TRBV30	TRBJ2-7	.	CAWSAVTEQYF	TGTGCCTGGAGTGCGGTGACCGAGCAGTACTTC
.	TRBV19	TRBJ1-1	TRBD1	CASSFHPTGGNTEAFF	TGTGCCAGTAGTTTCCACCCGACAGGGGGGAACACTGAAGCTTTCTTT
medium-sized	TRBV19	TRBJ1-3	.	CASSIDHGNTIYF	TGTGCCAGTAGTATAGATCACGGAAACACCATATATTTT
.	TRBV28	TRBJ1-2	TRBD1	CASSFLDRGNYGYTF	TGTGCCAGCAGTTTCCTGGACAGGGGAAACTATGGCTACACCTTC
few	TRBV7-2	TRBJ1-1	.	CASSLAYILNTEAFF	TGTGCCAGCAGCTTAGCGTACATTTTGAACACTGAAGCTTTCTTT
.	TRBV20-1	TRBJ2-3	.	CRMDFTDTQYF	TGCAGGATGGATTTCACAGATACGCAGTATTTT
.	TRBV7-2	TRBJ2-3	.	CASSPGGGTDTQYF	TGTGCCAGCAGCCCAGGAGGTGGCACAGATACGCAGTATTTT
few	TRBV9	TRBJ1-3	.	CASSVEGGNTIYF	TGTGCCAGCAGCGTAGAGGGGGGTAACACCATATATTTT
few	TRBV12-3/TRBV12-4	TRBJ2-2	TRBD1	CASSLDRTGLTGELFF	TGTGCCAGCAGTTTAGACAGGACAGGGCTCACCGGGGAGCTGTTTTTT
.	TRBV7-2	TRBJ1-1	.	CASSLAGGYSEAFF	TGTGCCAGCAGCTTAGCGGGGGGTTACAGTGAAGCTTTCTTT